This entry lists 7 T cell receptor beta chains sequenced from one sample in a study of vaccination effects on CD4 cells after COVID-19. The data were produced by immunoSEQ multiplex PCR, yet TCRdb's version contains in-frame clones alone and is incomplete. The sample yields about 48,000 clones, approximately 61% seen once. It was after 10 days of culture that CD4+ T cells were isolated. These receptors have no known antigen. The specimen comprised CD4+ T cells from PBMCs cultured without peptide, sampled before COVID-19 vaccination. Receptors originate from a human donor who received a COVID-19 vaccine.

CDR3 in amino acids: CASCRETGELFF. As DNA, the CDR3 is TGTGCCAGCTGCAGGGAAACCGGGGAGCTGTTTTTT. This chain links TRBV7-2 with TRBJ2-2; D is possibly TRBD1 (5 bases). Trimming removed 8 bases from V and 5 bases from J, with 9 bases in between. Germline V gene lookup returns CDR1 SGHTA and CDR2 FQGNSA. CDR3 length: 12 amino acids.

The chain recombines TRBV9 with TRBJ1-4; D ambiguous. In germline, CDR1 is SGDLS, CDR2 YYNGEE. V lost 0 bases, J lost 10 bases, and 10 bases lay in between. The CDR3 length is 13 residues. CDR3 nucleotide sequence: TGTGCCAGCAGCGTAGAAGGAGGAGGAAAACTGTTTTTT. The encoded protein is CASSVEGGGKLFF. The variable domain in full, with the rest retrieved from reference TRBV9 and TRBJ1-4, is DSGVTQTPKHLITATGQRVTLRCSPRSGDLSVYWYQQSLDQGLQFLIQYYNGEERAKGNILERFSAQQFPDLHSELNLSSLELGDSALYFCASSVEGGGKLFFGSGTQLSVL.

CDR3 sequence: CAWSVVRGGSPLHF. Written as DNA, the CDR3 is TGTGCCTGGAGTGTGGTCAGGGGAGGATCACCCCTCCACTTT. The genes are TRBV30 and TRBJ1-6; a possible D gene is TRBD1 (6 bases). CDR3 length: 14 residues. Germline loops: CDR1 GTSNPN, CDR2 SVGIG (reference sequence). V was shortened by 0 bases and J by 10 bases, with 13 bases between the two germline ends.

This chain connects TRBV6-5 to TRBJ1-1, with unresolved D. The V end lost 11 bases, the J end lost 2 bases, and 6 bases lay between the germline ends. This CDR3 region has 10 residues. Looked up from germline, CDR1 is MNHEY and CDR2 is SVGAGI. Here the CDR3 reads CAARNTEAFF. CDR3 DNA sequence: TGTGCCGCACGCAACACTGAAGCTTTCTTT.

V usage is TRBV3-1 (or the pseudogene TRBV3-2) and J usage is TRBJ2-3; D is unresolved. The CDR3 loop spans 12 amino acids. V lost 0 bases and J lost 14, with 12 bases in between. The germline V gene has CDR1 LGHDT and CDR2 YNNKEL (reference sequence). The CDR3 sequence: CASSQERQRRYF. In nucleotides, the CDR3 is TGTGCCAGCAGCCAAGAGCGGCAGAGAAGGTATTTT.

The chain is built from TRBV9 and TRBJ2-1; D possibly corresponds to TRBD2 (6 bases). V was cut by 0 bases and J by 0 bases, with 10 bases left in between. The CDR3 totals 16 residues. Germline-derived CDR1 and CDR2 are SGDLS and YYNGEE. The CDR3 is CASSVDAGSSYNEQFF. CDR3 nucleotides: TGTGCCAGCAGCGTAGATGCGGGAAGCTCCTACAATGAGCAGTTCTTC.

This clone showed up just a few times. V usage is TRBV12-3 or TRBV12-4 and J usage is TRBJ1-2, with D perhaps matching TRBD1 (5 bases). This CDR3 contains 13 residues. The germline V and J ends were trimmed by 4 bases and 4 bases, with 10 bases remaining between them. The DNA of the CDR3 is TGTGCCAGCAGTTCCGACAGAACCTATGGCTACACCTTC. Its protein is CASSSDRTYGYTF.